These 3 T cell receptor beta chains were all obtained from the same sample, sequenced in a study of cytotoxic CD8 clonotypes in ibrutinib-treated CLL. The table came from immunoSEQ multiplex PCR; TCRdb's copy has only in-frame clones and leaves some out. This table holds 60,000 or so clones, 45% to 60% found once. The sample consisted of PBMCs, taken after 12 months of ibrutinib treatment. These receptors all come from a human donor with chronic lymphocytic leukemia.

This chain connects TRBV6-5 to TRBJ2-2; D may match TRBD1 or TRBD2 (6 bases each). Germline-derived CDR1 and CDR2 are MNHEY and SVGAGI. V was trimmed by 6 bases and J by 3 bases, leaving 11 bases between them. The CDR3 totals 14 residues. The CDR3 here is CASRGGTYTGELFF. The CDR3 DNA reads TGTGCCAGCAGAGGGGGGACTTACACCGGGGAGCTGTTTTTT.

CDR3 amino acids: CASSTSTNTGELFF. The DNA for the CDR3 is TGTGCCAGTAGTACTTCCACGAACACCGGGGAGCTGTTTTTT. The J gene is TRBJ2-2, the V gene TRBV19; no definite D call. Germline CDR1 is LNHDA and CDR2 is SQIVND (reference sequence). This CDR3 spans 14 amino acids. Deletions cut 4 bases from V and 0 bases from J, with 6 bases between.

J is TRBJ1-5 and V is TRBV6-6; the D is unclear. The CDR3 is made up of 12 amino acids. V shed 5 bases and J shed 5 bases, with 7 bases lying between them. Germline lookup yields CDR1 MNHNY and CDR2 SVGAGI (reference sequence). CDR3 sequence (DNA): TGTGCCAGCAGTCCACCCTATCAGCCCCAGCATTTT. Translation gives CASSPPYQPQHF.